This TCR beta chain was sequenced in a study of breast tumors, draining lymph nodes, adjacent tissues. TCRdb re-called the multiplex PCR reads through MiXCR, storing one row per CDR3 protein. In the table there are about 270,000 distinct CDR3 sequences, about 30% of which are singletons. This clonotype was observed many times. The lymph nodes were axillary draining lymph nodes from breast cancer patients. The V gene's germline CDR1 is SGDLS and CDR2 YYNGEE. The ends were cut back, 3 bases at V and 0 bases at J, with 21 bases in the middle. The CDR3 runs to 19 residues. The receptor was derived from a female donor with breast cancer. Some clones in this sample may be carry-over from other donors' samples. The chain carries TRBV9 and TRBJ1-4; D may be TRBD1 (6 bases). The source material was axillary lymph node tissue. The CDR3 spells CASSAGQSNARTTNEKLFF. The CDR3 DNA sequence: TGTGCCAGCAGCGCCGGACAGTCGAACGCAAGAACAACTAATGAAAAACTGTTTTTT.